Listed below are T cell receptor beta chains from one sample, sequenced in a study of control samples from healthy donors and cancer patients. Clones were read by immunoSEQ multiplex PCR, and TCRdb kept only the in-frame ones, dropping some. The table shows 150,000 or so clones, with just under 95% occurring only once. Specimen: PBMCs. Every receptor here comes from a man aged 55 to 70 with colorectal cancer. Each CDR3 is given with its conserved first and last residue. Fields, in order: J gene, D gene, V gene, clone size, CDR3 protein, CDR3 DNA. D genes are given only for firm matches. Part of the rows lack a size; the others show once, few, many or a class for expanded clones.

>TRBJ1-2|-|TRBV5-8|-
CASSLRGKGYTF
TGTGCCAGCAGCTTGCGGGGAAAGGGCTACACCTTC
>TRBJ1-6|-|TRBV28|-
CASSLGGSYNSPLHF
TGTGCCAGCAGTTTGGGGGGGTCCTATAATTCACCCCTCCACTTT
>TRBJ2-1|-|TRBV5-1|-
CASSYHRDSYNEQFF
TGCGCCAGCAGCTACCACAGGGACTCCTACAATGAGCAGTTCTTC
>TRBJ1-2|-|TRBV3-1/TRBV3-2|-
CASSPWDNYGYTF
TGTGCCAGCAGCCCTTGGGACAACTATGGCTACACCTTC
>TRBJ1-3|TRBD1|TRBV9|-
CASSVEGQGAWNTIYF
TGTGCCAGCAGCGTAGAGGGACAGGGGGCTTGGAACACCATATATTTT
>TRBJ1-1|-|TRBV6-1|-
CASSDTRGTEAFF
TGTGCCAGCAGTGATACTAGGGGTACTGAAGCTTTCTTT
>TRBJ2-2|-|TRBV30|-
CARGENTGELFF
TGTGCCCGAGGGGAAAACACCGGGGAGCTGTTTTTT
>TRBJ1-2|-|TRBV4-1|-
CASSQVRAGRGYTF
TGCGCCAGCAGCCAAGTCAGGGCAGGTCGCGGCTACACCTTC
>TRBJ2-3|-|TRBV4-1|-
CASSPNDGRLMDTQYF
TGCGCCAGCAGCCCCAACGATGGGCGGTTAATGGATACGCAGTATTTT
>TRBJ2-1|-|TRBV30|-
CAHSRGYNEQFF
TGTGCCCACTCCCGTGGCTACAATGAGCAGTTCTTC
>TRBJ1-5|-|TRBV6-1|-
CASSEASGQPQHF
TGTGCCAGCAGTGAAGCGAGTGGTCAGCCCCAGCATTTT
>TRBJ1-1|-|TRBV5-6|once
CASSFTENTEAFF
TGTGCCAGCAGCTTCACAGAGAACACTGAAGCTTTCTTT
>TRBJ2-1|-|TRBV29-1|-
CSADGYNEQFF
TGCAGCGCCGACGGATACAATGAGCAGTTCTTC
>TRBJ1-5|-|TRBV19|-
CASSPQTRPQHF
TGTGCCAGTAGTCCTCAGACTCGACCCCAGCATTTT
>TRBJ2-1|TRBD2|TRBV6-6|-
CASTPGLAVNYNEQFF
TGTGCCAGCACCCCGGGACTAGCCGTAAACTACAATGAGCAGTTCTTC
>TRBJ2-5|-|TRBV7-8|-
CASSTRFAGVFVQETQYF
TGTGCCAGCAGCACCAGGTTCGCAGGTGTATTTGTCCAAGAGACCCAGTACTTC
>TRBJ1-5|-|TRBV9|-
CASSAPQWQGLVSNSNQPQHF
TGTGCCAGCAGCGCACCACAATGGCAGGGTTTGGTCTCCAATAGCAATCAGCCCCAGCATTTT
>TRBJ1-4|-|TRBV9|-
CASSALLSGGRTNEKLFF
TGTGCCAGCAGCGCGCTATTGTCGGGGGGGCGGACTAATGAAAAACTGTTTTTT
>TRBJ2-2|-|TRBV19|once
CASSIGQGTGELFF
TGTGCCAGTAGTATAGGCCAGGGCACCGGGGAGCTGTTTTTT
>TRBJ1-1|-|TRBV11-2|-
CASSPGTPGAFF
TGTGCCAGCAGCCCAGGAACCCCTGGGGCTTTCTTT
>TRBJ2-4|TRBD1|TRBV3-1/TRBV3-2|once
CASSPGQGFLAKNIQYF
TGTGCCAGCAGCCCGGGACAGGGTTTTCTAGCCAAAAACATTCAGTACTTC
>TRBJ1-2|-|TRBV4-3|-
CASSREMGQINYGYTF
TGCGCCAGCAGCCGTGAAATGGGGCAGATTAACTATGGCTACACCTTC
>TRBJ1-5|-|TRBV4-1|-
CASSPVGERGPQHF
TGCGCCAGCAGCCCCGTGGGGGAAAGGGGGCCCCAGCATTTT
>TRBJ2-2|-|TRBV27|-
CASRGGNRGNTGELFF
TGTGCCAGCAGAGGGGGGAACAGGGGGAACACCGGGGAGCTGTTTTTT
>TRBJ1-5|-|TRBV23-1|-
CASSQDKRSNQPQHF
TGCGCCAGCAGTCAAGACAAGAGAAGCAATCAGCCCCAGCATTTT
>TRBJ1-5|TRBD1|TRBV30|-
CAWSPTGNNQPQHF
TGTGCCTGGAGTCCGACAGGGAACAATCAGCCCCAGCATTTT
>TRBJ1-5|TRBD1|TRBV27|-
CASSGGQGQPQHF
TGTGCCAGCAGTGGAGGACAGGGACAGCCCCAGCATTTT
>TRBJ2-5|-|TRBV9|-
CASSSRDTIQETQYF
TGTGCCAGCAGCTCCCGGGACACCATTCAAGAGACCCAGTACTTC
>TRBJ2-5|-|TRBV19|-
CASTDRVQETQYF
TGTGCCAGTACCGACAGAGTCCAAGAGACCCAGTACTTC
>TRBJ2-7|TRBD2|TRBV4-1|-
CASSQDTLAGGPEYF
TGCGCCAGCAGCCAAGATACGCTAGCGGGGGGTCCGGAGTACTTC
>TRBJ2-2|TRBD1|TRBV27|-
CATGRTGTTGELFF
TGTGCCACAGGGCGGACAGGGACTACCGGGGAGCTGTTTTTT
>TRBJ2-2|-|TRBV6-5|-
CASSSQVGEGELFF
TGTGCCAGCAGTTCCCAGGTGGGCGAGGGGGAGCTGTTTTTT
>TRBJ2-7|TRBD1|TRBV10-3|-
CAISNPLGTAYEQYF
TGTGCCATCAGTAATCCACTAGGGACAGCCTACGAGCAGTACTTC
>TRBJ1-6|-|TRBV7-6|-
CASSPWTAPSSYNSPLHF
TGTGCCAGCAGCCCATGGACGGCGCCGAGCTCCTATAATTCACCCCTCCACTTT
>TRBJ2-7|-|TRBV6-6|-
CASSYSLQGSYEQYF
TGTGCCAGCAGTTACTCACTCCAGGGGTCCTACGAGCAGTACTTC
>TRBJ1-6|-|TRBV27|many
CASSFSGLGSPLHF
TGTGCCAGCAGTTTCTCCGGGCTGGGTTCACCCCTCCACTTT
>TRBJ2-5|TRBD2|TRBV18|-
CASSPREGIETQYF
TGTGCCAGCTCACCAAGGGAGGGGATAGAGACCCAGTACTTC
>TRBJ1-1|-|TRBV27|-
CASSLKGPGTEAFF
TGTGCCAGCAGTTTAAAGGGACCAGGCACTGAAGCTTTCTTT
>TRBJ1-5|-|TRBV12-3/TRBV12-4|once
CASSSGVQPQHF
TGTGCCAGCAGTTCTGGGGTCCAGCCCCAGCATTTT
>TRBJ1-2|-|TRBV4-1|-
CASSQGTAYYGYTF
TGCGCCAGCAGCCAAGGGACAGCCTACTATGGCTACACCTTC
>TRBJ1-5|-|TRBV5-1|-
CASSLGGTGQPQHF
TGCGCCAGCAGCTTGGGGGGGACGGGACAGCCCCAGCATTTT